The next 5 T cell receptor beta chains were all read from a single sample in a study of T cells in Graves' hyperthyroidism and ophthalmopathy. TCR beta CDR3 regions were amplified from RNA transcripts. Carried out on the TCR CDR3, a first-round RT-PCR used the HTBI primer set. TCRdb itself ran the multiplex PCR reads through MiXCR, one entry per CDR3 protein. The top ten clones hold about 10% of a sample with some 740,000 distinct CDR3 sequences, 14% of them seen once. Sequenced input: blood. The receptors shown here come from a woman aged 18-35 years with Graves' hyperthyroidism.

At least ten counts were recorded for this clonotype. The V and J genes are TRBV29-1 and TRBJ1-6; D remains ambiguous. V was cut by 7 bases and J by 6 bases, with 19 bases left in between. The CDR3 has 15 amino acids. Per germline, CDR1 SQVTM and CDR2 ANQGSEA. The CDR3 region is CSAKLEMGSNSPLHF. Written as DNA, the CDR3 is TGCAGCGCAAAACTTGAAATGGGGAGTAATTCACCCCTCCACTTT. The complete variable domain, with remaining parts taken from reference TRBV29-1 and TRBJ1-6, reads SAVISQKPSRDICQRGTSLTIQCQVDSQVTMMFWYRQQPGQSLTLIATANQGSEATYESGFVIDKFPISRPNLTFSTLTVSNMSPEDSSIYLCSAKLEMGSNSPLHFGNGTRLTVT.

This chain connects TRBV20-1 to TRBJ2-7; D gene unclear. V was cut by 6 bases and J by 4 bases, with 16 bases left in between. Per the germline V gene, CDR1 is DFQATT and CDR2 is SNEGSKA (reference sequence). This CDR3 is built from 13 residues. CDR3 nucleotides: TGCAGTGCCCCTGCACAGCCAGGATACGAGCAGTACTTC. It specifies CSAPAQPGYEQYF.

This clonotype came up a few times. This rearrangement joins TRBV9 to TRBJ1-3; possible D gene TRBD1, 5 bases. Germline V CDR1 and CDR2: SGDLS, YYNGEE. Trimming shortened V by 0 bases and J by 0 bases, and 16 bases separated the two germline ends. The length of the CDR3 is 18 residues. Written as DNA, the CDR3 is TGTGCCAGCAGCGTAGGATCCTTGACAGCTCTCTCTGGAAACACCATATATTTT. Protein product: CASSVGSLTALSGNTIYF.

This clonotype was counted only a few times. The chain combines TRBV11-3 with TRBJ2-1; 8 positions agree with TRBD2. Trimming cost V 1 base and J 0 bases; bases outside gene matches: 11. The CDR3 has 19 residues. The germline CDR1 and CDR2 sequences are SGHNT and YENEEA. The CDR3 DNA sequence: TGTGCCAGCAGCTTAGTATTATTAATAGCGGGAAGCTCCTACAATGAGCAGTTCTTC. Its protein is CASSLVLLIAGSSYNEQFF.

This clonotype appeared many times. In nucleotides, the CDR3 is TGTGCCAGCAGTGGAACCGTGCAGGCAGGGGGTCAGCCCCAGCATTTT. Its protein product is CASSGTVQAGGQPQHF. The V call is TRBV2, the J call TRBJ1-5; the match to TRBD1 covers 7 bases. The CDR3 contains 16 residues. Germline CDR1 is SNHLY and CDR2 is FYNNEI. V was clipped by 4 bases and J by 6 bases; unmatched bases: 12.